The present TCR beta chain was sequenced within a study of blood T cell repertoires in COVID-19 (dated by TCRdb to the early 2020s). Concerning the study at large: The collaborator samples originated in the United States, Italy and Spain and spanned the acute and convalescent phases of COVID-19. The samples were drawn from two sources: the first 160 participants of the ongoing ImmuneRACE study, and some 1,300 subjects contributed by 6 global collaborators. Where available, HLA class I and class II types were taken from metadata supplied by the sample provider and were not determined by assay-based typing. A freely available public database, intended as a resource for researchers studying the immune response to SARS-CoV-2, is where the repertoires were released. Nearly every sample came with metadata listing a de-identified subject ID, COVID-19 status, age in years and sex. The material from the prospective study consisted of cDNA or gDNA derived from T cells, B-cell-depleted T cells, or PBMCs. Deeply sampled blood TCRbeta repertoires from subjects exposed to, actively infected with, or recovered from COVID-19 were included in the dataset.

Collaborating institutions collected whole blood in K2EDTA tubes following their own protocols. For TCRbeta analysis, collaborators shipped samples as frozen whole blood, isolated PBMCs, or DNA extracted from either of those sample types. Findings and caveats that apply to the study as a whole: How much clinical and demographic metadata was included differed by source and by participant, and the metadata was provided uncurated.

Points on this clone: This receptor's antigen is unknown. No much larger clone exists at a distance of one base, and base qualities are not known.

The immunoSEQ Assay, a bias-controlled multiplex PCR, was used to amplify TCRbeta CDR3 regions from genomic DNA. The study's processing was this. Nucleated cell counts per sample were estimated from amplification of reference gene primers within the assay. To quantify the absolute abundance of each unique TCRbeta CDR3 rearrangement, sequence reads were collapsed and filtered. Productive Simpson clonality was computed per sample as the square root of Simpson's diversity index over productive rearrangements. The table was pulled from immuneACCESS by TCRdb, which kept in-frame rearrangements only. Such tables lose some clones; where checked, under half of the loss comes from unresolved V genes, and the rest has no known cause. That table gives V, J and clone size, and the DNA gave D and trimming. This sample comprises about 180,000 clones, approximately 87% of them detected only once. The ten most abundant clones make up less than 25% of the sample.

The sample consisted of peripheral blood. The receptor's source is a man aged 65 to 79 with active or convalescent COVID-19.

The CDR3 reads CASSSQTGKTYNEQFF. The nucleotide sequence is TGTGCCAGCAGTTCACAGACAGGGAAGACCTACAATGAGCAGTTCTTC. Recombination linked TRBV28 to TRBJ2-1; TRBD1 fits 7 bases in the junction. CDR3 length: 16 amino acids, cysteine to phenylalanine. The retained sequence is limited to the CDR3, 48 bases, with the frame set at the first base. Per the germline V gene, MDHEN is the CDR1 and SYDVKM is the CDR2. V trim: 4 bases; J trim: 2 bases; unmatched bases: 8.